Sequencing of this T cell receptor beta chain was carried out in a study of CD4 T cell repertoires in COVID-19. In the study overall: Other coronavirus spike proteins restimulated relabeled CFSE-low cells expanded with IL-2 for around 10 days.

This CDR3 region has 13 residues. Germline CDR1 SGHRS, CDR2 YFSETQ. V shed 4 bases and J shed 5 bases, with 13 bases lying between them. Clones were sequenced by immunoSEQ multiplex PCR, and TCRdb holds only the in-frame ones, with some missing. The profile shows fewer than 100,000 clones, roughly 85% of them singletons. Donors had recovered from mild-to-severe COVID-19. Sequencing was done directly on freshly isolated, uncultured memory T cells. The sequence derives from a human donor who had COVID-19. The material was CD4+ T cells from peripheral blood, obtained after recovery from COVID-19. The rearrangement joins TRBV5-1 to TRBJ2-7; D unresolved. CDR3 in DNA: TGCGCCAGCAGCCCCTCGGAGTTTAACGAGCAGTACTTC. Its protein is CASSPSEFNEQYF.